These 27 T cell receptor beta chains share one sample of origin, sequenced in a study of Ad26.COV2.S vaccination and SARS-CoV-2 variants. As for treatment: 15 to 20 received Ad26.COV2.S at low or high dose, single or two shots; 5 received placebo; per-sample allocation not given. The samples date from day 63 after the first vaccine or placebo injection. Assay used: immunoSEQ multiplex PCR; TCRdb lists only in-frame clones, some missing. Seen here are a few hundred thousand clones, 83% observed once, and the top ten hold about 7.1%. The sequenced sample was peripheral blood, obtained in a trial of Ad26.COV2.S vaccine versus placebo. These receptors were collected from a person between 18 and 65 years old who received the Ad26.COV2.S COVID-19 vaccine or a placebo.

The V and J genes are TRBV5-1 and TRBJ2-7; the D gene is possibly TRBD2 (7 bases). This CDR3 has 13 amino acids. Germline CDR1 and CDR2: SGHRS and YFSETQ. V lost 2 bases to trimming and J lost 6 bases, with 12 bases between them. CDR3 sequence reads: CASSFGGLGEQYF. The DNA of the CDR3 is TGCGCCAGCAGCTTCGGGGGGCTCGGCGAGCAGTACTTC.

The rearrangement links TRBV6-5 to TRBJ2-3; no clear D. The germline CDR1 and CDR2 sequences are MNHEY and SVGAGI. The length of the CDR3 is 15 residues. V was clipped by 6 bases and J by 0 bases, with 13 bases between them. The CDR3 DNA reads as TGTGCCAGCAGGGCTGGAACAGCTAGCACAGATACGCAGTATTTT. This translates into CASRAGTASTDTQYF.

In the case of this clone: This sample includes further DNA sequences coding for the same CDR3. This chain joins TRBV4-2 and TRBJ2-5; a weak D match, TRBD2 (5 bases). The V gene lost 0 bases and the J gene lost 7 bases, with 6 bases spanning the gap. This CDR3 comprises 12 residues. Germline loops: CDR1 LGHNA, CDR2 YNFKEQ. CDR3 loop: CASSQEGRTQYF. CDR3 nucleotide sequence: TGTGCCAGCAGCCAAGAAGGGAGGACCCAGTACTTC.

The chain combines TRBV9 with TRBJ2-1; 8 positions match TRBD1. The CDR3 is 16 amino acids. The V gene end was trimmed by 3 bases and the J gene end by 4 bases; junction bases not matched to a gene: 9. Germline CDR1 reads SGDLS; CDR2 reads YYNGEE. CDR3 amino acids: CASSAIQGAEYNEQFF. The CDR3 DNA follows: TGTGCCAGCAGCGCAATCCAGGGGGCGGAGTACAATGAGCAGTTCTTC.

This chain uses TRBV11-3 with TRBJ2-5, with 7 positions matching TRBD1. Germline CDR1 reads SGHNT; CDR2 reads YENEEA. The length of the CDR3 is 13 residues. Germline trimming cut 5 bases from V and 5 bases from J; bases unmatched to any gene: 5. Here the CDR3 DNA reads TGTGCCAGCAGCCAGGACAGGCTCGAGACCCAGTACTTC. Translated, it gives CASSQDRLETQYF.

This CDR3 reads CASRGESSGNTIYF. CDR3 nucleotides: TGTGCCAGCCGTGGGGAGAGCTCTGGAAACACCATATATTTT. The chain uses TRBV2 and TRBJ1-3; D is unclear. Germline CDR1 SNHLY, CDR2 FYNNEI. Trimming shortened V by 8 bases and J by 0 bases, and 11 bases separated the two germline ends. This CDR3 spans 14 amino acids.

V usage is TRBV6-5 and J usage is TRBJ1-5; TRBD1 matches at 7 bases. The CDR3 has 13 residues. Germline values: CDR1 MNHEY, CDR2 SVGAGI. V lost 5 bases and J lost 8; bases outside the gene matches: 6. The CDR3 spells CASSLDRVKPQHF. The DNA of the CDR3 is TGTGCCAGCAGTCTCGACAGGGTTAAGCCCCAGCATTTT.

The chain links TRBV5-1 to TRBJ1-2; TRBD1 agrees at 9 bases. The length of the CDR3 is 14 residues. The junction had 8 bases not matched to a gene; V was cut back by 5 bases and J by 6 bases. CDR1 SGHRS and CDR2 YFSETQ come from the germline V gene. CDR3 protein: CASSPGQGTHGYTF. The CDR3 DNA follows: TGCGCCAGCAGTCCTGGACAGGGGACCCATGGCTACACCTTC.

This chain connects TRBV2 to TRBJ1-1; D remains ambiguous. V gave up 4 bases and J gave up 5 bases, with 11 bases separating them. This CDR3 contains 13 residues. CDR1 is SNHLY and CDR2 is FYNNEI in the germline V gene. CDR3 in amino acids: CASSVGIATEAFF. In nucleotides, the CDR3 is TGTGCCAGCAGTGTCGGGATCGCGACTGAAGCTTTCTTT.

This chain joins TRBV15 and TRBJ1-1; D is ambiguous. Germline V CDR1 and CDR2: LNHNV, YYDKDF (reference sequence). The CDR3 contains 15 residues. V lost 0 bases and J lost 4, with 12 bases in between. CDR3 residues: CATSRDGGGGTEAFF. The CDR3 bases are TGTGCCACCAGCAGAGACGGCGGCGGTGGCACTGAAGCTTTCTTT.

This chain uses TRBV5-1 with TRBJ2-6; 9 bases agree with TRBD1. The CDR3 totals 15 residues. Trimming took 7 bases from V and 0 from J; bases not matched to a gene: 2. Germline V CDR1 and CDR2: SGHRS, YFSETQ. DNA for the CDR3: TGCGCCAGCGGACAGGGGAGCTCTGGGGCCAACGTCCTGACTTTC. It is translated as CASGQGSSGANVLTF.

The gene calls are TRBV5-1 and TRBJ1-4, with D unresolved. The CDR3 is 15 residues long. The ends were cut back, 0 bases at V and 6 bases at J, with 12 bases in the middle. In germline, CDR1 is SGHRS, CDR2 YFSETQ. For the CDR3, the DNA is TGCGCCAGCAGCTTGGCCGGCGAGGACCATGAAAAACTGTTTTTT. Translating it yields CASSLAGEDHEKLFF.

The chain combines TRBV7-2 with TRBJ2-7, with TRBD2 matching over 8 bases. This CDR3 has 14 residues. V trimming: 1 base; J trimming: 3 bases; junction bases outside the gene matches: 2. Germline CDR1 reads SGHTA; CDR2 reads FQGNSA. CDR3 protein: CASSLEAGGYEQYF. CDR3 DNA: TGTGCCAGCAGCTTAGAGGCGGGGGGCTACGAGCAGTACTTC. Drawing the rest from reference TRBV7-2 and TRBJ2-7, the complete variable domain is GAGVSQSPSNKVTEKGKDVELRCDPISGHTALYWYRQSLGQGLEFLIYFQGNSAPDKSGLPSDRFSAERTGGSVSTLTIQRTQQEDSAVYLCASSLEAGGYEQYFGPGTRLTVT.

This sequence joins TRBV4-3 and TRBJ2-3, with D hard to call. Trimming cost V 3 bases and J 5 bases, with 15 bases left between them. CDR1 and CDR2 from the germline V gene are LGHNA and YSLEER. The CDR3 covers 15 residues. The CDR3 region is CASSQDRVLVDTQYF. DNA for the CDR3: TGCGCCAGCAGCCAGGATCGGGTTTTAGTAGATACGCAGTATTTT.

The chain combines TRBV29-1 with TRBJ2-3; D might be TRBD1 (6 bases). The V end was cut by 3 bases, the J end by 0 bases, with 10 bases between. This CDR3 contains 14 residues. Germline-derived CDR1 and CDR2 are SQVTM and ANQGSEA. For the CDR3, the DNA is TGCAGCGTTGACGGGACATACAGCACAGATACGCAGTATTTT. This gives the protein CSVDGTYSTDTQYF.

The chain has TRBV2 and TRBJ1-2, with D hard to call. Between the trimmed V and J ends, which lost 4 bases and 4 bases, there was a span of 10 bases. Per germline, CDR1 SNHLY and CDR2 FYNNEI. The CDR3 runs to 13 residues. The CDR3 DNA follows: TGTGCCAGCAGTGCTAAGGCACCCTATGGCTACACCTTC. Translating it yields CASSAKAPYGYTF.

This clone was found a few times. This chain's CDR3 is CASSRDPTWGYTF. DNA of the CDR3: TGTGCCAGTAGTAGGGACCCGACCTGGGGCTACACCTTC. The chain combines TRBV19 with TRBJ1-2; maybe TRBD1 (5 bases). Germline V gene data show CDR1 as LNHDA and CDR2 as SQIVND (reference sequence). This CDR3 has 13 residues. V lost 4 bases and J 8 bases, leaving 14 bases between the germline ends.

As DNA, the CDR3 is TGTGCCAGCAGTGAACGTCACGCGAACACTGAAGCTTTCTTT. The encoded protein is CASSERHANTEAFF. The chain links TRBV6-1 to TRBJ1-1; no clear D. The CDR3 sequence is 14 residues long. The germline V gene encodes CDR1 MNHNS and CDR2 SASEGT. Between the trimmed V and J ends, which lost 2 bases and 1 base, there was a span of 8 bases.

The J gene is TRBJ2-7, the V gene TRBV10-3; D is unclear. The germline V gene has CDR1 ENHRY and CDR2 SYGVKD. The CDR3 is 15 residues long. V dropped 3 bases and J dropped 0 bases, with 12 bases sitting between them. The CDR3 here is CAISDTAISSYEQYF. CDR3 DNA sequence: TGTGCCATCAGTGATACAGCGATAAGCTCCTACGAGCAGTACTTC.

This chain links TRBV12-3 or TRBV12-4 with TRBJ2-1; no clear D gene. The V gene lost 3 bases and the J gene lost 7 bases, with 7 bases spanning the gap. The CDR3 length is 12 residues. This CDR3 reads CASSFNENEQFF. The CDR3 DNA follows: TGTGCCAGCAGTTTTAACGAAAATGAGCAGTTCTTC.

A few counts support this clone. The chain joins TRBV19 to TRBJ1-1, with D possibly matching TRBD1 (5 bases). CDR3 length: 15 residues. Per the germline V gene, CDR1 is LNHDA and CDR2 is SQIVND (reference sequence). Trimming pared 10 bases from V and 0 bases from J, leaving 18 bases between. The CDR3 region has the DNA TGTGCCACCGTGGGGCGTCCTCCGATGAACACTGAAGCTTTCTTT. Protein sequence: CATVGRPPMNTEAFF.

The chain combines TRBV18 with TRBJ1-2; 7 bases are a match to TRBD1. The germline CDR1 and CDR2 sequences are KGHSH and LQKENI. The junction had 5 bases not matched to a gene; V was cut back by 3 bases and J by 4 bases. The CDR3 length is 14 residues. The chain's CDR3 is CASSPQGGLYGYTF. DNA for the CDR3: TGTGCCAGCTCACCCCAAGGGGGCCTCTATGGCTACACCTTC. Combining the CDR3 with reference TRBV18 and TRBJ1-2 gives the whole variable domain NAGVMQNPRHLVRRRGQEARLRCSPMKGHSHVYWYRQLPEEGLKFMVYLQKENIIDESGMPKERFSAEFPKEGPSILRIQQVVRGDSAAYFCASSPQGGLYGYTFGSGTRLTVV.

Notes on this clone: Other nucleotide sequences from this sample produce the same CDR3. This chain links TRBV5-1 with TRBJ1-2; unclear D gene. The CDR3 runs to 12 residues. Trimming stripped 0 bases from V and 5 bases from J, with 5 bases between. CDR1 is SGHRS and CDR2 is YFSETQ in the germline V gene. CDR3 loop: CASSLEGYGYTF. The CDR3 DNA is TGCGCCAGCAGCTTGGAGGGTTATGGCTACACCTTC.

The rearrangement links TRBV19 to TRBJ1-1, with 9 bases fitting TRBD1. V was pared by 7 bases and J by 5 bases, with 14 bases of the junction left unmatched. The V gene's germline CDR1 is LNHDA and CDR2 SQIVND (reference sequence). The CDR3 covers 16 residues. CDR3 sequence: CASTPGQGRSRTEAFF. The CDR3 nucleotides are TGTGCCAGTACACCGGGACAGGGTCGATCTAGGACTGAAGCTTTCTTT.

The V call is TRBV6-5, the J call TRBJ2-7, with 7 bases identical to TRBD1. Losses at the gene ends were 7 bases for V and 3 bases for J; bases not matched to a gene: 3. This CDR3 spans 12 amino acids. CDR1 is MNHEY, CDR2 SVGAGI, per germline. The DNA for the CDR3 is TGTGCCAGCATGGGACAGCTCTACGAGCAGTACTTC. Its translation: CASMGQLYEQYF.

The chain uses TRBV6-2 or TRBV6-3 and TRBJ2-1, with a possible D match to TRBD1 (6 bases). The ends were cut back, 2 bases at V and 7 bases at J, with 9 bases in the middle. The CDR3 loop spans 13 amino acids. Per the germline V gene, CDR1 is MNHEY and CDR2 is SVGEGT. The CDR3 is CASSYTGLNEQFF. As DNA, the CDR3 is TGTGCCAGCAGTTACACAGGGCTGAATGAGCAGTTCTTC.

The chain joins TRBV6-5 to TRBJ2-7; 7 positions match TRBD2. The CDR3 runs to 14 residues. V was pared by 4 bases and J by 1 base, with 4 bases of the junction left unmatched. CDR1 and CDR2 from the germline V gene are MNHEY and SVGAGI. In DNA, the CDR3 is TGTGCCAGCAGTTGGGGGGGTCATTCCTACGAGCAGTACTTC. Translation gives CASSWGGHSYEQYF.